This section outlines one T cell receptor (beta chain) sequence together with its context. V shed 7 bases and J 3 bases; nucleotides not matched to a gene: 3. Germline lookup yields CDR1 MNHNS and CDR2 SASEGT. There are 13 residues in the CDR3. These data belong to a study of regulatory T cells in long-lasting Graves disease. Time point here: newly diagnosed GD, antithyroid drugs for less than 3 months. Researchers made the TCR library from RNA that was extracted from PBMCs. Patients with Graves' disease were diagnosed by American Thyroid Association guidelines. Library construction for TCR beta used iRepertoire HTBI primers and Arm-PCR of CDR3 regions. MiXCR, run by TCRdb on the multiplex PCR reads, gives a single entry per CDR3 protein. This sample has some 460,000 distinct CDR3 sequences; about a sixth occur once, and the top ten carry 9.5% to 15%. These data were likewise used in another study, on T cells in Graves' hyperthyroidism and ophthalmopathy. From that study: Hyperthyroidism had been newly diagnosed in patients aged 18 to 65, and its duration was under 2 months.

This chain connects TRBV6-1 to TRBJ2-1; TRBD2 matches at 7 bases. This clonotype was obtained from a man in his forties or fifties with Graves disease. Sequencing was performed on peripheral blood mononuclear cells (PBMCs), taken at new diagnosis, from a patient treated with antithyroid drugs. CDR3 coding DNA: TGTGCCAGCAAGAGCGGGAACTACAATGAGCAGTTCTTC. Translation gives CASKSGNYNEQFF.